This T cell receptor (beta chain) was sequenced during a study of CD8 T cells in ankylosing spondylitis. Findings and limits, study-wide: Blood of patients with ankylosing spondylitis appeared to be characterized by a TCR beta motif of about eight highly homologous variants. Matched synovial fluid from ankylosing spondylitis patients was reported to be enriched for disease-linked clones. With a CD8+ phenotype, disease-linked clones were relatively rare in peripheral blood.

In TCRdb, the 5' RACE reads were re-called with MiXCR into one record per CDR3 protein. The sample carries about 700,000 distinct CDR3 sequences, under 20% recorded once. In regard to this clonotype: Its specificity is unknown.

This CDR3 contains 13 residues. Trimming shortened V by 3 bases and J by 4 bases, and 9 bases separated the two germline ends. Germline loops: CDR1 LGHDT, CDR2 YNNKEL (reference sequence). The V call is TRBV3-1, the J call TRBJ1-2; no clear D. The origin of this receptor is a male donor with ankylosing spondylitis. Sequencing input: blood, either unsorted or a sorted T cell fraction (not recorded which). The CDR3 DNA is TGTGCCAGCAGCCACCCGAAGGGCTATGGCTACACCTTC. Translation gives CASSHPKGYGYTF.